This T cell receptor beta chain appears in the sequencing data of a study of T cell responses to AZD1222 COVID-19 vaccine (dated by TCRdb to the early 2020s). Turning to the overall study: AZD1222 recipients given second doses at about 4 weeks or at about 12 weeks were pooled, since spike-specific TCR depth and breadth were not found to differ between the two schedules. A total of approximately 240 trial participants underwent TCR sequencing, of whom 207 received two doses of AZD1222 and 26 received two doses of the MenACWY control vaccine. Trial participants were enrolled by age into subgroups of 18-55, 56-69 and 70-plus years, and about 150, 27 and 61 TCR-sequenced participants, respectively, were included in these subgroups.

The CDR3 regions of human TCRbeta chains were analyzed by immunosequencing. Per the source publication's procedure: TCRs in the repertoires were compared against a reference library of SARS-CoV-2-specific TCRs that had been generated with the MIRA antigen-specificity platform. Breadth was defined as the fraction of unique TCRs that were SARS-CoV-2-associated, and depth was defined as the fraction of total T cells that were SARS-CoV-2-associated. Using the MIRA data, each spike-specific TCR was assigned both to the spike region to which the TCR was reactive and to a CD4 or CD8 class. Log10-transformed breadth and depth values were compared by one-way ANOVA with Sidak's multiple comparisons tests. The immuneACCESS repertoire file appears here via TCRdb, limited to in-frame rearrangements. These files lack a portion of the clones; in checked studies, under half of the deficit traces to unresolved V genes, and the cause of the others is not known. The V and J calls and the clone size are those of that table, but D and trimming were determined from the DNA. Recorded for this sample are more than 85,000 clones; approximately 86% of them occurred a single time. Approximately 5.1% of the sample rests with the top ten.

CDR1 and CDR2 are read off the germline V gene as MDHEN and SYDVKM. From the cysteine through the phenylalanine, the CDR3 covers 17 amino acids. Solely the CDR3 DNA is kept, with 51 bases framed from the first base. V loses 0 bases at its end and J loses 6 bases; junction bases beyond the gene matches: 7. Paper-wide results and their limitations: Only five to seven AZD1222 recipients were SARS-CoV-2 seropositive at baseline, limiting conclusions about previously exposed vaccinees. Reportedly, close to half of the unique spike-specific TCRs recognized epitopes lying outside the regions that are mutated in the B.1.351 and B.1.1.7 variants. The vaccine-associated CD4 TCRs covered the entire spike protein, and the dominant responses fell in regions 160-218 and 743-854. Participants were mostly white British, with more females than males. The authors suggested clonal diversity may have been underestimated. Because no day 14 peak-response samples were available, repertoires were characterized only after the peak T cell response. After two AZD1222 doses, both the breadth and the depth of spike-specific TCRs were significantly higher than at day 0 and than in MenACWY recipients. In the small 56-69-year group, the increase in depth fell short of significance, most likely because of low power.

Notes on this clone: The antigen this receptor binds is unknown. No much larger clone exists at a distance of one base, and base qualities are not known.

Per the publication, the time point label means: baseline before first vaccination. Vaccinee samples were obtained from the UK trials COV001 and COV002, which included a single-blind randomized controlled phase 2/3 trial of AZD1222 (ChAdOx1 nCoV-19) in healthy adults. For TCRbeta chain sequencing, PBMC samples were collected from trial participants at day 0 and at day 28 after the second dose. This clonotype was obtained from an adult in good health. This chain is built from TRBV28 and TRBJ2-2; TRBD1 matches 10 bases in the middle. The specimen comprised peripheral blood, sampled on day 0 of AZD1222 vaccination. The CDR3 loop reads CASSLWVGTGVPGELFF. In nucleotides, the sequence is TGTGCCAGCAGTTTATGGGTGGGGACAGGGGTCCCCGGGGAGCTGTTTTTT.